Detailed here is one T cell receptor beta chain. The target antigen is unknown. This record comes from a study of cytomegalovirus exposure and HLA in healthy donors. Overall study results and limits: HLA-A and HLA-B allele assignments for most subjects were reportedly predicted accurately using TCR beta sequences. Follow-up analysis later connected one missense variant in DCLRE1C with trimming of TCR beta V- and J-genes. HLA alleles were associated with 15,000 to 20,000 TCR beta sequences in a later analysis at 0.05 false discovery rate.

The CDR3 contains 14 residues. J was trimmed by 7 bases and V by 3 bases; bases with no gene match: 1. From germline, CDR1 is SGHTA and CDR2 FQGNSA. The primer mix had 60 Vbeta and 13 Jbeta primers. The assay was immunoSEQ multiplex PCR, and TCRdb's table has in-frame clones only and misses some. The sample shows roughly 130,000 clones, 79% of them seen only once. This clonotype was sampled from a young man in good health and CMV-seronegative. The specimen sequenced was PBMCs. This chain joins TRBV7-2 and TRBJ1-6, with 9 bases fitting TRBD1. The CDR3 loop is CASSFDRGNSPLHF. In nucleotides, the CDR3 is TGTGCCAGCAGCTTCGACAGGGGGAATTCACCCCTCCACTTT. Full variable domain (remainder filled in from reference TRBV7-2 and TRBJ1-6): GAGVSQSPSNKVTEKGKDVELRCDPISGHTALYWYRQSLGQGLEFLIYFQGNSAPDKSGLPSDRFSAERTGGSVSTLTIQRTQQEDSAVYLCASSFDRGNSPLHFGNGTRLTVT.